This T cell receptor (beta chain) was sequenced during a study of cytomegalovirus exposure and HLA in healthy donors. Study overall: Of 350 to 400 genotyped donors, roughly 81% grouped in the Caucasian-associated ancestry cluster. Study observations and caveats: Reported findings show TCR beta sequences accurately forecast HLA-A and HLA-B alleles in most subjects. Overall, roughly 170 TCR beta chains were annotated as cytomegalovirus-associated.

Germline CDR1 reads SNHLY; CDR2 reads FYNNEI. This CDR3 has 12 residues. With 6 bases removed from V and 1 base from J, the gap between germline ends came to 4 bases. Comments on this clone: Antigen: not known.

Researchers ran the PCR with 60 Vbeta and 13 Jbeta primers. TCRdb keeps only in-frame clones here, not all; method: immunoSEQ multiplex PCR. The sample has 85,000 to 95,000 clones; 60% to 80% are singletons. The genes are TRBV2 and TRBJ1-5, with no clear D. The sample comprised PBMCs. The sequence derives from a woman in her twenties or thirties in good health and CMV-seronegative. CDR3 region: CASRESNQPQHF. DNA of the CDR3: TGTGCCAGCAGGGAGAGCAATCAGCCCCAGCATTTT.